This record concerns one T cell receptor beta chain sequence. This sample was included in a study of technical replicates of blood from several donors. Libraries were prepared by immunoSEQ multiplex PCR; TCRdb keeps only in-frame clonotypes and omits some of them. This sample has 45,000 to 60,000 clones, with around nine tenths found just once. This clonotype originated in a human donor in good health. Some clones in this sample may be carry-over from other donors' samples. The specimen sequenced was PBMCs.

CDR3 amino acids: CSVAGQGNLEQYF. CDR3 sequence (DNA): TGCAGCGTAGCGGGACAGGGAAACCTCGAGCAGTACTTC. V and J are TRBV29-1 and TRBJ2-7; 9 bases are shared with TRBD1. Germline lookup yields CDR1 SQVTM and CDR2 ANQGSEA. V lost 6 bases and J lost 6; bases outside the gene matches: 9. The CDR3 contains 13 residues.